This entry is about one T cell receptor beta chain. No antigen is known for it. The sample originates from a study of cytomegalovirus exposure and HLA in healthy donors. Study details: From some 180 million T cells, an earlier analysis saw 110 million or so unique TCR beta sequences.

This CDR3 is built from 14 residues. Germline V gives CDR1 SGHRS, CDR2 YFSETQ. Trimming removed 3 bases from V and 3 bases from J, with 12 bases in between. Vbeta (60) and Jbeta (13) primers were used in the PCR. Original processing notes: As a later analysis found, there were approximately 80 million unique TCR beta chains, of which roughly 11 million were shared. Sequencing was performed with immunoSEQ multiplex PCR; in TCRdb, only in-frame clones are kept and a portion is missing. V, J and clone size were drawn from that table, and D and trimming were deduced from the DNA. The data contain fewer than 110,000 clones, more than 70% of them singletons. Whole-study results and caveats: TCR beta V- and J-gene trimming was later associated with a missense DCLRE1C variant.

The rearrangement links TRBV5-1 to TRBJ2-5; D might be TRBD2 (6 bases). The TCR originated in a man aged 25-45 years in good health and CMV-seronegative. Input material: PBMCs. This CDR3 reads CASSSLAGKETQYF. The CDR3 DNA reads as TGCGCCAGCAGCTCCCTCGCGGGGAAAGAGACCCAGTACTTC. The full variable domain, rest sourced from reference TRBV5-1 and TRBJ2-5, is KAGVTQTPRYLIKTRGQQVTLSCSPISGHRSVSWYQQTPGQGLQFLFEYFSETQRNKGNFPGRFSGRQFSNSRSEMNVSTLELGDSALYLCASSSLAGKETQYFGPGTRLLVL.